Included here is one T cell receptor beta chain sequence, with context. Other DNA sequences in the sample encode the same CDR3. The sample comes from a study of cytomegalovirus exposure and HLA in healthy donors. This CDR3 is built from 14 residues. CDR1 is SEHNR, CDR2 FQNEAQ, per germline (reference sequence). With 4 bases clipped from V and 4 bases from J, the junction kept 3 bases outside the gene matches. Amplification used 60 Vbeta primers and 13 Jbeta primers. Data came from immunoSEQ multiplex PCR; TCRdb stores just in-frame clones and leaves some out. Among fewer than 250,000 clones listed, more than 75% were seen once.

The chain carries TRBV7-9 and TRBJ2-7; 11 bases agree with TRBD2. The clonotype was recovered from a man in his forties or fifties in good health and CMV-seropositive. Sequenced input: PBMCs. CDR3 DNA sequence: TGTGCCAGCAGCTCCTTAGCGGGAGGGTACGAGCAGTACTTC. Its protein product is CASSSLAGGYEQYF. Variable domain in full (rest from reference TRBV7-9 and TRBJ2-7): DTGVSQNPRHKITKRGQNVTFRCDPISEHNRLYWYRQTLGQGPEFLTYFQNEAQLEKSRLLSDRFSAERPKGSFSTLEIQRTEQGDSAMYLCASSSLAGGYEQYFGPGTRLTVT.